These 25 T cell receptor beta chains were all obtained from the same sample, sequenced in a study of CD8 T cells in ankylosing spondylitis. Study observations and caveats: Made up of several highly homologous variants, a TCR beta motif appeared characteristic of ankylosing spondylitis blood.

TCRdb reanalysed the 5' RACE reads using MiXCR and keeps one entry per CDR3 protein. The table records about 330,000 distinct CDR3 sequences, approximately 8.2% of them present only once. No cognate antigen is known for these TCRs. The material sequenced was blood, either unsorted or a sorted T cell fraction (not recorded which). These receptors were taken from a male donor with ankylosing spondylitis.

CDR3 loop: CSAKSLQELAKNIQYF. CDR3 DNA sequence: TGCAGTGCTAAGAGCCTACAGGAGCTAGCCAAAAACATTCAGTACTTC. V is TRBV20-1 and J is TRBJ2-4; tentatively, D is TRBD1 (5 bases). Looked up from germline, CDR1 is DFQATT and CDR2 is SNEGSKA (reference sequence). The CDR3 length is 16 residues. With 4 bases removed from V and 0 bases from J, the gap between germline ends came to 16 bases.

This chain joins TRBV10-3 and TRBJ2-2; D remains unclear. The CDR3 has 17 amino acids. Germline values: CDR1 ENHRY, CDR2 SYGVKD. V lost 4 bases, J lost 0 bases, and 15 bases lay in between. The CDR3 DNA reads TGTGCCATCAGTGGGGTCAGGTTGGCGTCGAACACCGGGGAGCTGTTTTTT. Its protein product is CAISGVRLASNTGELFF.

V usage is TRBV28 and J usage is TRBJ2-1; either TRBD1 or TRBD2 may supply D (5 bases each). CDR3 length equals 15 residues. Germline V CDR1 and CDR2: MDHEN, SYDVKM. V shed 6 bases and J shed 8 bases, with 20 bases lying between them. The CDR3, as DNA: TGTGCCAGCAGCCTGAGCGGAGCACTGGGGGATGAGCAGTTCTTC. Translated: CASSLSGALGDEQFF.

This clonotype was detected many times. The V call is TRBV6-5, the J call TRBJ1-3; D gene ambiguous. The CDR3 covers 15 residues. CDR1 is MNHEY, CDR2 SVGAGI, per germline. Trimming shortened V by 5 bases and J by 0 bases, and 11 bases separated the two germline ends. The CDR3 loop reads CASSTPRTSGNTIYF. CDR3 sequence (DNA): TGTGCCAGCAGTACCCCGAGGACCTCTGGAAACACCATATATTTT.

This clonotype was seen ten or more times. The gene calls are TRBV14 and TRBJ1-2; D gene uncertain. CDR3 length: 13 amino acids. The germline CDR1 and CDR2 sequences are SGHDN and FVKESK. V lost 0 bases, J lost 3 bases, and 5 bases lay in between. The CDR3 protein is CASSQDMDYGYTF. The CDR3 nucleotides are TGTGCCAGCAGCCAAGATATGGACTATGGCTACACCTTC.

This clonotype was counted many times. The chain joins TRBV13 to TRBJ1-4, with 10 bases lining up with TRBD1. The CDR3 runs to 19 residues. Germline loops: CDR1 PRHDT, CDR2 FYEKMQ (reference sequence). Trimming at V came to 3 bases and at J to 6 bases, leaving 16 bases not matched to a gene. CDR3 bases: TGTGCCAGCAGCTTCCGATCCTGGGACAGGGGAGCTCGGGATGAAAAACTGTTTTTT. Amino acid sequence: CASSFRSWDRGARDEKLFF.

Regarding this clonotype: This may be a read error, as it is one base from a much larger clone. The rearrangement uses TRBV4-3 and TRBJ1-6; D is uncertain. The CDR3 consists of 16 residues. Per germline, CDR1 LGHNA and CDR2 YSLEER. The CDR3 here is CASSPNPEDFGRPLRF. CDR3 coding DNA: TGCGCCAGCAGCCCAAACCCGGAGGACTTTGGTAGACCCCTCCGCTTT.

This chain uses TRBV6-2 or TRBV6-3 with TRBJ2-7; tentatively, D is TRBD1 (7 bases). Germline V gene sequence: CDR1 MNHEY, CDR2 SVGEGT. This CDR3 spans 17 amino acids. V was trimmed by 2 bases and J by 2 bases, leaving 19 bases between them. DNA for the CDR3: TGTGCCAGCAGTTACGGCAAGCGACAGGGACTGGCCTACGAGCAGTACTTC. Translated: CASSYGKRQGLAYEQYF.

This clonotype was counted ten times or more. The chain employs TRBV29-1 and TRBJ2-7; D perhaps matches TRBD1 (6 bases). Germline CDR1 reads SQVTM; CDR2 reads ANQGSEA. V dropped 4 bases and J dropped 2 bases, with 18 bases sitting between them. This CDR3 is 15 amino acids long. Here the CDR3 reads CSVAIQGPPTYEQYF. The CDR3 DNA reads TGCAGCGTTGCGATACAGGGTCCCCCTACCTACGAGCAGTACTTC.

This clonotype was seen repeatedly, ten times or more. The CDR3 sequence: CASSLERAADTQYF. The CDR3 DNA reads as TGCGCCAGCAGCTTAGAAAGAGCGGCAGATACGCAGTATTTT. The V gene is TRBV5-1, the J gene TRBJ2-3; tentative D call: TRBD2 (5 bases). CDR3 length equals 14 residues. Germline V gene data show CDR1 as SGHRS and CDR2 as YFSETQ. V was shortened by 2 bases and J by 4 bases, with 11 bases between the two germline ends.

This chain uses TRBV10-3 with TRBJ1-4; a weak D match, TRBD1 (6 bases). The length of the CDR3 is 16 residues. Trimming stripped 0 bases from V and 3 bases from J, with 11 bases between. Germline CDR1 ENHRY, CDR2 SYGVKD. The CDR3 DNA reads TGTGCCATCAGTGAGTCGGGGGGCCCGGCTAATGAAAAACTGTTTTTT. This sequence encodes CAISESGGPANEKLFF.

Only a few counts were recorded for this clonotype. The chain combines TRBV7-2 with TRBJ2-7, with TRBD1 matching 7 bases. V was clipped by 5 bases and J by 3 bases; unmatched bases: 7. Germline CDR1 SGHTA, CDR2 FQGNSA. The CDR3 is 14 residues long. CDR3 sequence: CASSLQGRFYEQYF. CDR3 DNA: TGTGCCAGCAGCCTACAGGGGAGATTCTACGAGCAGTACTTC.

The sample holds a few counts of this clonotype. One end of the junction fails to match germline, which may point to a read error. This chain links TRBV25-1 with TRBJ1-1; D not certain. The CDR3 length is 14 residues. The germline CDR1 and CDR2 sequences are MGHDK and SYGVNS. CDR3 loop: CASSEGGWPLEAVF. The CDR3 DNA is TGTGCCAGCAGTGAAGGTGGATGGCCGCTTGAAGCTGTCTTT. The entire variable domain, with the rest obtained from reference TRBV25-1 and TRBJ1-1, is as follows: EADIYQTPRYLVIGTGKKITLECSQTMGHDKMYWYQQDPGMELHLIHYSYGVNSTEKGDLSSESTVSRIRTEHFPLTLESARPSHTSQYLCASSEGGWPLEAVFGQGTRLTVV.

This chain uses TRBV5-1 with TRBJ2-7; 10 bases align to TRBD1. V was pared by 7 bases and J by 2 bases, with 9 bases of the junction left unmatched. The germline V gene encodes CDR1 SGHRS and CDR2 YFSETQ. The CDR3 runs to 15 residues. DNA for the CDR3: TGCGCCAGCTTAGGCAGCGGACAGGGGGCCTACGAGCAGTACTTC. Amino acid sequence: CASLGSGQGAYEQYF.

With respect to this clonotype: The CDR3 ends on some other residue instead of the conserved phenylalanine or tryptophan, so this is likely a read error. The DNA is left out, because the CDR3 cannot be placed on it with certainty; the CDR3 is given as TCRdb lists it. The CDR3 is CARPDRVCY. The chain combines TRBV10-2 with TRBJ1-2; the D segment call TRBD1 is taken from the table without a DNA check. Germline V gene lookup returns CDR1 WSHSY and CDR2 SAAADI. Including both end residues, the CDR3 is 9 amino acids long.

The gene calls are TRBV20-1 and TRBJ2-7, with D possibly matching TRBD2 (5 bases). This CDR3 spans 13 amino acids. V was cut by 7 bases and J by 1 base, with 14 bases left in between. Germline lookup yields CDR1 DFQATT and CDR2 SNEGSKA (reference sequence). The CDR3 DNA reads as TGCAGTGTAATCGCGGGCAATTCCTACGAGCAGTACTTC. It is translated as CSVIAGNSYEQYF.

Worth noting for this clonotype: The CDR3 does not end in the conserved phenylalanine or tryptophan, so this is likely a read error. This chain uses TRBV7-9 with TRBJ1-2; D is perhaps TRBD1 (6 bases). The V gene lost 6 bases and the J gene lost 1 base, with 12 bases spanning the gap. CDR3 length: 14 residues. Germline CDR1 is SEHNR and CDR2 is FQNEAQ (reference sequence). The CDR3 nucleotides are TGTGCCAGCAGTCGTGACAGGAGTAACTATGGCTACACCCTC. It is translated as CASSRDRSNYGYTL.

This clonotype was detected many times. This chain joins TRBV5-1 and TRBJ2-7; TRBD2 is a possible D gene (5 bases). CDR1 SGHRS and CDR2 YFSETQ come from the germline V gene. The length of the CDR3 is 14 residues. V lost 4 bases, J lost 4 bases, and 15 bases lay in between. CDR3 in DNA: TGCGCCAGCAGCCCCGCGACTACTAAGTACGAGCAGTACTTC. Translated: CASSPATTKYEQYF. Drawing the rest from reference TRBV5-1 and TRBJ2-7, the complete variable domain is KAGVTQTPRYLIKTRGQQVTLSCSPISGHRSVSWYQQTPGQGLQFLFEYFSETQRNKGNFPGRFSGRQFSNSRSEMNVSTLELGDSALYLCASSPATTKYEQYFGPGTRLTVT.

This clonotype was detected a few times. The V and J genes are TRBV14 and TRBJ2-2; TRBD1 agrees at 9 bases. The germline V gene encodes CDR1 SGHDN and CDR2 FVKESK. The CDR3 runs 15 residues. Germline trimming cut 4 bases from V and 3 bases from J; bases unmatched to any gene: 3. The CDR3: CASSRTGGYTGELFF. The CDR3 region has the DNA TGTGCCAGCAGCCGTACAGGGGGCTACACCGGGGAGCTGTTTTTT.

This clonotype was picked up many times. The rearrangement joins TRBV7-6 to TRBJ2-7; the D is unclear. Trimming pared 5 bases from V and 9 bases from J, leaving 11 bases between. The germline V gene has CDR1 SGHVS and CDR2 FNYEAQ. The CDR3 consists of 11 residues. The CDR3 nucleotides read TGTGCCAGCAGCATAGGAGTCCGGCAGTACTTC. This translates into CASSIGVRQYF.

The V and J genes are TRBV29-1 and TRBJ2-2, with 11 bases aligning to TRBD2. The germline V gene encodes CDR1 SQVTM and CDR2 ANQGSEA. The CDR3 covers 15 residues. With V trimmed by 3 bases and J by 5 bases, 5 bases remained unmatched. CDR3 sequence (DNA): TGCAGCGTTGAGTTACTAGCGGGAGAGACCGGGGAGCTGTTTTTT. Translated: CSVELLAGETGELFF.

This clonotype was recorded many times. V is TRBV7-3 and J is TRBJ2-2; 11 bases are a match to TRBD2. J lost 0 bases, V lost 3 bases, and 0 bases had no gene match. The CDR3 contains 16 residues. Per germline, CDR1 SGHTA and CDR2 FQGTGA. The CDR3 loop is CASSFSGRANTGELFF. CDR3 bases: TGTGCCAGCAGCTTTAGCGGGAGGGCGAACACCGGGGAGCTGTTTTTT. Together with reference TRBV7-3 and TRBJ2-2, the CDR3 gives the full variable domain: GAGVSQTPSNKVTEKGKYVELRCDPISGHTALYWYRQSLGQGPEFLIYFQGTGAADDSGLPNDRFFAVRPEGSVSTLKIQRTERGDSAVYLCASSFSGRANTGELFFGEGSRLTVL.

The chain has TRBV5-6 and TRBJ2-1, with D perhaps matching TRBD1 or TRBD2 (5 bases each). Germline CDR1 is SGHDT and CDR2 is YYEEEE. CDR3 length: 15 amino acids. Trimming took 0 bases from V and 4 from J, leaving 11 bases between them. CDR3 in amino acids: CASSLGGAQYNEQFF. CDR3 nucleotide sequence: TGTGCCAGCAGCTTGGGAGGGGCCCAGTACAATGAGCAGTTCTTC.

This clonotype was detected many times. This rearrangement joins TRBV29-1 to TRBJ1-4; D call uncertain. Germline V CDR1 and CDR2: SQVTM, ANQGSEA. V lost 8 bases and J 3 bases, leaving 13 bases between the germline ends. This CDR3 comprises 13 residues. The CDR3 coding sequence is TGCAGCACATCAGGAGATCCTAATGAAAAACTGTTTTTT. Its translation: CSTSGDPNEKLFF. The full variable domain, in which reference TRBV29-1 and TRBJ1-4 provide the parts outside the CDR3, is SAVISQKPSRDICQRGTSLTIQCQVDSQVTMMFWYRQQPGQSLTLIATANQGSEATYESGFVIDKFPISRPNLTFSTLTVSNMSPEDSSIYLCSTSGDPNEKLFFGSGTQLSVL.

The sample holds a few counts of this clonotype. CDR3 sequence: CASSAKGPLTYEQYF. CDR3 nucleotide sequence: TGTGCCAGCAGTGCCAAGGGCCCCTTGACCTACGAGCAGTACTTC. The chain employs TRBV6-1 and TRBJ2-7; D is unclear. V dropped 4 bases and J dropped 2 bases, with 15 bases sitting between them. The CDR3 sequence is 15 residues long. Germline CDR1 reads MNHNS; CDR2 reads SASEGT.